This T cell receptor (beta chain) was recorded in a study of T cell repertoires in aging, cancer and after chemotherapy. Looking at the study overall: Clear clonal overlap appeared across healthy donor samples taken over several months to years.

A mixed TRB-A/B primer pool amplified rearranged TRB by multiplex touch-down PCR. TCRdb recomputed calls from the multiplex PCR reads with MiXCR, one row per CDR3 protein. The sample holds about 13,000 distinct CDR3 sequences; less than 30% are singletons and the top ten take 2.5% to 3%. The length of the CDR3 is 17 residues. The junction had 9 bases not matched to a gene; V was cut back by 4 bases and J by 6 bases. Germline V CDR1 and CDR2: SGHTA, FQGTGA. Peripheral blood genomic DNA, not sorted cells or RNA, was the template. The clonotype comes from a human donor in good health. This chain joins TRBV7-3 and TRBJ2-1, with 13 bases that match TRBD2. The sequencing input was blood. In DNA, the CDR3 is TGTGCCAGCAGCTCAAACTTACTAGCGGGGGGGCCCAATGAGCAGTTCTTC. It yields the protein CASSSNLLAGGPNEQFF.